This TCR beta chain was captured by sequencing in a study of blood T cell repertoires in COVID-19. Assay used: immunoSEQ multiplex PCR; TCRdb lists only in-frame clones, some missing. This sample has 170,000 or so clones; around 87% occur once, and the top ten carry roughly 0.9%. This sequence originates from a woman under 30 who had recovered from COVID-19. The sample consisted of peripheral blood.

The CDR3 DNA reads TGTGCCAGTAGTGACGGACAGGCGAGAAACACCATATATTTT. This encodes CASSDGQARNTIYF. This chain connects TRBV19 to TRBJ1-3; TRBD1 matches at 7 bases. Trimming cost V 5 bases and J 5 bases; bases outside gene matches: 6. The germline V gene encodes CDR1 LNHDA and CDR2 SQIVND (reference sequence). The CDR3 is 14 amino acids.